This T cell receptor beta chain comes out of a study of shared clonotypes between healthy human individuals. V dropped 3 bases and J dropped 5; count of bases not matched to a gene: 10. The germline gives CDR1 SGHTA, CDR2 FQGNSA. The CDR3 length is 16 residues. Investigators spread the genomic DNA of each subset evenly over several immunoSEQ plates. TCRdb's table, derived via immunoSEQ multiplex PCR, lists solely in-frame clones and lacks some. The table shows approximately 2.3 million clones, with 80% to 95% occurring only once. This chain connects TRBV7-2 to TRBJ1-5, with 7 bases matching TRBD1. The sequenced material came from naive CD4+ T cells from PBMCs. As to subset: CD45RA+ positively selected. This clonotype was sampled from a man aged 18 to 35 in good health. Some clones in this sample may be carry-over from other donors' samples. DNA of the CDR3: TGTGCCAGCAGCTTCACAGGGGTGAAAGGAGATCAGCCCCAGCATTTT. It is translated as CASSFTGVKGDQPQHF.